The 14 T cell receptor beta chains presented below share a single source sample, sequenced in a study of blood T cells in healthy people across ages. A J-beta primer mix and a sample-barcoded 5' primer were used in a second PCR of about 7 to 12 cycles. TCRdb reprocessed the 5' RACE reads with MiXCR, giving one entry per CDR3 protein. Counted here are approximately 800,000 distinct CDR3 sequences, approximately 35% occurring once; the ten biggest clones make up roughly 13%. The sample comprised blood. These receptors came from a man younger than 30 in good health.

The V call is TRBV27, the J call TRBJ2-1; D gene uncertain. Germline loops: CDR1 MNHEY, CDR2 SMNVEV (reference sequence). Trimming removed 3 bases from V and 8 bases from J, with 8 bases in between. The CDR3 is 12 residues long. The CDR3 sequence: CASSFLKDEQFF. CDR3 nucleotide sequence: TGTGCCAGCAGTTTTTTGAAGGATGAGCAGTTCTTC.

This clonotype was observed a few times. The CDR3 reads CASSQGPPSDLAKNIQYF. CDR3 bases: TGCGCCAGCAGCCAAGGCCCCCCCAGCGATCTAGCCAAAAACATTCAGTACTTC. The chain has TRBV4-3 and TRBJ2-4; D gene uncertain. This CDR3 comprises 18 residues. The germline V gene has CDR1 LGHNA and CDR2 YSLEER. V was cut by 1 base and J by 0 bases, with 16 bases left in between.

The CDR3 here is CSARDPGGSEAFF. In DNA form, the CDR3 reads TGCAGTGCTAGAGATCCAGGGGGATCTGAAGCTTTCTTT. V gene TRBV20-1 combines with J gene TRBJ1-1; TRBD1 aligns across 7 bases. CDR3 length: 13 amino acids. CDR1 and CDR2 (germline): DFQATT, SNEGSKA (reference sequence). After removal of 0 bases from V and 6 bases from J, the junction contained 4 bases not matched to a gene.

This clonotype was observed a few times. The chain couples TRBV5-1 to TRBJ2-7; 9 nucleotides match TRBD2. The J segment lost 7 bases and the V segment lost 4 bases, leaving 12 bases of the junction unmatched. CDR3 length: 15 residues. Germline CDR1 SGHRS, CDR2 YFSETQ. For the CDR3, the DNA is TGCGCCAGCAGCCCGGCGGGGGGGCCCCTTTTTGAGCAGTACTTC. It codes for CASSPAGGPLFEQYF.

This clonotype was detected a few times. The J gene is TRBJ2-3, the V gene TRBV28; the D gene is possibly TRBD1 (5 bases). The CDR3 loop spans 11 amino acids. Germline lookup yields CDR1 MDHEN and CDR2 SYDVKM. Deletions cut 7 bases from V and 6 bases from J, with 8 bases between. The CDR3 here is CASTGSDTQYF. CDR3 nucleotides: TGTGCCAGCACAGGGTCGGATACGCAGTATTTT. Based on the CDR3 plus reference TRBV28 and TRBJ2-3, the full variable domain is DVKVTQSSRYLVKRTGEKVFLECVQDMDHENMFWYRQDPGLGLRLIYFSYDVKMKEKGDIPEGYSVSREKKERFSLILESASTNQTSMYLCASTGSDTQYFGPGTRLTVL.

The chain has TRBV5-6 and TRBJ2-7; perhaps D is TRBD1 or TRBD2 (5 bases each). The V gene's germline CDR1 is SGHDT and CDR2 YYEEEE. Trimming removed 4 bases at V and 7 bases at J, with 24 bases between. The CDR3 extends over 16 amino acids. The CDR3 DNA is TGTGCCAGCAGCCAAACCGGGACGGGGACCTACAATGAGCAGTACTTC. As protein: CASSQTGTGTYNEQYF.

This clonotype has more than one count but fewer than ten. The rearrangement links TRBV20-1 to TRBJ2-7, with D possibly being TRBD2 (6 bases). Trimming pared 3 bases from V and 0 bases from J, leaving 12 bases between. Germline CDR1 and CDR2: DFQATT and SNEGSKA (reference sequence). CDR3 size: 14 residues. CDR3 loop: CSARSRDFSYEQYF. CDR3 coding DNA: TGCAGTGCTAGGTCCCGGGACTTCTCCTACGAGCAGTACTTC.

CDR3: CASKTRGDTSNEKLFF. CDR3 sequence (DNA): TGCGCCAGCAAGACTAGAGGGGACACCTCCAATGAAAAACTGTTTTTT. The V and J genes are TRBV4-1 and TRBJ1-4; weak D call: TRBD1 (6 bases). Germline CDR1 reads MGHRA; CDR2 reads YSYEKL. V gave up 7 bases and J gave up 5 bases, with 20 bases separating them. This CDR3 has 16 residues.

This clonotype appeared a few times. The chain recombines TRBV27 with TRBJ2-5, with TRBD2 identical over 13 bases. The DNA end favors TRBJ2-1, so the J call may be wrong. CDR3 size: 16 residues. Germline assignment: CDR1 MNHEY and CDR2 SMNVEV (reference sequence). Written as DNA, the CDR3 is TGTGCCAGCAGTCTCCGACTAGCGGGGGGACAAGAGACCCAGTTCTTC. Translating gives CASSLRLAGGQETQFF.

This clonotype was seen a few times. The chain uses TRBV12-3 or TRBV12-4 and TRBJ2-3; D remains ambiguous. Trimming cost V 8 bases and J 4 bases, with 19 bases left between them. CDR3 length equals 15 residues. CDR3 sequence reads: CASGKDGRSADTQYF. The CDR3 nucleotides read TGTGCCAGCGGGAAGGACGGACGGAGCGCAGATACGCAGTATTTT.

This clonotype occurred many times. The chain combines TRBV10-3 with TRBJ1-4; tentative D call: TRBD1 (6 bases). This CDR3 comprises 11 residues. The V gene's germline CDR1 is ENHRY and CDR2 SYGVKD. The CDR3, as DNA: TGTGCGACAGGATCCGAGGAAAAACTGTTTTTT. Translating it yields CATGSEEKLFF.

This sequence joins TRBV7-9 and TRBJ1-2; D uncertain. The CDR3 contains 14 residues. CDR1 is SEHNR and CDR2 is FQNEAQ in the germline V gene (reference sequence). Trimming cost V 2 bases and J 8 bases, with 15 bases left between them. The CDR3 DNA follows: TGTGCCAGCAGCTTACTGGAGGAGTATGCGGGCTACACCTTC. Translated: CASSLLEEYAGYTF.

There are many counts of this clonotype. The J gene is TRBJ2-3, the V gene TRBV10-3, with a weak D call TRBD2 (5 bases). Trimming pared 2 bases from V and 3 bases from J, leaving 15 bases between. CDR1 is ENHRY, CDR2 SYGVKD, per germline. The CDR3 covers 16 residues. The CDR3 DNA reads TGTGCCATCAGTGAGAGAGGGCAAATCCTTACAGATACGCAGTATTTT. Residues: CAISERGQILTDTQYF.

The CDR3 bases are TGTGCCAGCAGTGACAGGGGGAACACTGAAGCTTTCTTT. It specifies CASSDRGNTEAFF. V usage is TRBV2 and J usage is TRBJ1-1; D possibly corresponds to TRBD1 (6 bases). CDR1 SNHLY and CDR2 FYNNEI come from the germline V gene. The CDR3 consists of 13 residues. V gave up 3 bases and J gave up 1 base, with 6 bases separating them.